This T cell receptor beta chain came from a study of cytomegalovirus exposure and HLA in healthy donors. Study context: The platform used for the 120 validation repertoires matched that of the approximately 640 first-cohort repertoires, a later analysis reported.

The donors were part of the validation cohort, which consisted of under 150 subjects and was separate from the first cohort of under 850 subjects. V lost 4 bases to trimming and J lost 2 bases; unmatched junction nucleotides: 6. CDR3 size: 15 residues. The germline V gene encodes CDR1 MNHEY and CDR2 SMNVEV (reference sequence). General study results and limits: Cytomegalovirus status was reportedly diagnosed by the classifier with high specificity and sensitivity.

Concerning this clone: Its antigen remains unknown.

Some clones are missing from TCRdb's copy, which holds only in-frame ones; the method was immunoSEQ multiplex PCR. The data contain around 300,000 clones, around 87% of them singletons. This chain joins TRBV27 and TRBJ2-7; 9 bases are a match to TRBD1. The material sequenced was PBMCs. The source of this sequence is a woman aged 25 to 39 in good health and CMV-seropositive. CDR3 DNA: TGTGCCAGCAGTTCTCTACAGGGGGCCACCTACGAGCAGTACTTC. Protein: CASSSLQGATYEQYF.